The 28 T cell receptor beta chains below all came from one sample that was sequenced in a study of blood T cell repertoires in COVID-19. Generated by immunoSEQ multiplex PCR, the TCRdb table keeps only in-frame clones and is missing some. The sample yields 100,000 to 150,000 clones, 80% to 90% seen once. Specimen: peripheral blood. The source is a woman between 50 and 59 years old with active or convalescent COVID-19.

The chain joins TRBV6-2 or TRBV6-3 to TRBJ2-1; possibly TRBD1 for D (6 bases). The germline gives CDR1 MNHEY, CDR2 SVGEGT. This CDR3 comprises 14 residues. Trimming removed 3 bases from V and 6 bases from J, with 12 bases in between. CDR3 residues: CASSYQGQGNEQFF. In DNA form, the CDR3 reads TGTGCCAGCAGTTATCAGGGGCAGGGCAATGAGCAGTTCTTC.

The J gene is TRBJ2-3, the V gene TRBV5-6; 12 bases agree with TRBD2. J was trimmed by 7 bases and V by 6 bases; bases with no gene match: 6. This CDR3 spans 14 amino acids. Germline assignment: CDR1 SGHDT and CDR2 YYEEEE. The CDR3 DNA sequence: TGTGCCAGCAAGACTAGCGGGAGTTCTCATACGCAGTATTTT. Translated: CASKTSGSSHTQYF.

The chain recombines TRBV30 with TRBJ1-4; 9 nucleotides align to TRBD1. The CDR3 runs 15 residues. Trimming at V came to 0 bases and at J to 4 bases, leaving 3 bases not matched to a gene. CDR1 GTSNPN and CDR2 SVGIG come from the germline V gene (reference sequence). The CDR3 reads CAWSVRTGVNEKLFF. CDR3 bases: TGTGCCTGGAGTGTACGGACAGGGGTTAATGAAAAACTGTTTTTT.

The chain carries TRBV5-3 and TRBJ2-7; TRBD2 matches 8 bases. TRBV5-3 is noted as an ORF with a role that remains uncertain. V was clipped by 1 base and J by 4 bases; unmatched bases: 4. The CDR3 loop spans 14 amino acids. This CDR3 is CARSLSGRGYEQYF. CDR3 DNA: TGTGCCAGAAGCTTGAGCGGGAGAGGTTACGAGCAGTACTTC.

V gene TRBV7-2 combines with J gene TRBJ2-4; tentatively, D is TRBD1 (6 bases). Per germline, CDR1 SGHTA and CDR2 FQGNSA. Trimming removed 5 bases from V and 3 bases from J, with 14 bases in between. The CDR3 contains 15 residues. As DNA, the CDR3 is TGTGCCAGCAGCATGGGGGCGCTGGGCAAAAACATTCAGTACTTC. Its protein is CASSMGALGKNIQYF. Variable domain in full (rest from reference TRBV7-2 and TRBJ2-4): GAGVSQSPSNKVTEKGKDVELRCDPISGHTALYWYRQSLGQGLEFLIYFQGNSAPDKSGLPSDRFSAERTGGSVSTLTIQRTQQEDSAVYLCASSMGALGKNIQYFGAGTRLSVL.

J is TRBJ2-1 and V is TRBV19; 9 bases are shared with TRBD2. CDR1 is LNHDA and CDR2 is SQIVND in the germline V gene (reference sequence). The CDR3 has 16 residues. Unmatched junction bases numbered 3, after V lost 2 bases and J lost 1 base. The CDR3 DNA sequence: TGTGCCAGTAGTATATCGGCGGGAGGGTCCTACAATGAGCAGTTCTTC. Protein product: CASSISAGGSYNEQFF.

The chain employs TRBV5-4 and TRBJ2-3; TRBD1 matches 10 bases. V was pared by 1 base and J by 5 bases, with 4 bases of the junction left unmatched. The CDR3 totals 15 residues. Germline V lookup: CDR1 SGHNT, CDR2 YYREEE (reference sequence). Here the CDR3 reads CASSLRQGAGDTQYF. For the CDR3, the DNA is TGTGCCAGCAGCTTGAGACAGGGGGCTGGAGATACGCAGTATTTT.

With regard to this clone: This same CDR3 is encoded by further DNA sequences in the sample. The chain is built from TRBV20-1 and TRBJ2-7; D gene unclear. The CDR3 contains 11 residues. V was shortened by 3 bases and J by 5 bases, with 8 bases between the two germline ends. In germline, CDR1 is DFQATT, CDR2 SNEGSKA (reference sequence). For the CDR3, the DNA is TGCAGTGCTAGTTCAGGCCACGAGCAGTACTTC. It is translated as CSASSGHEQYF.

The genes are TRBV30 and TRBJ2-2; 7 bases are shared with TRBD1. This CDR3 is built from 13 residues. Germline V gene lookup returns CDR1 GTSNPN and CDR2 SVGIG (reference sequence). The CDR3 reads CALLEGATGELFF. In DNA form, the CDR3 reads TGTGCACTCCTTGAGGGGGCAACCGGGGAGCTGTTTTTT.

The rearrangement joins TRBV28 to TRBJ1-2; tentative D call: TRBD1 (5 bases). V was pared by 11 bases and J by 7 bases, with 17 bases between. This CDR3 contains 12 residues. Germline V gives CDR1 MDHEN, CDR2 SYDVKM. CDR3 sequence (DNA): TGTGCCCTTGCCGGGGGGTCGGGTGGCTACACCTTC. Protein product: CALAGGSGGYTF.

The CDR3 reads CASSLRGLAGDEQFF. CDR3 nucleotide sequence: TGTGCCAGCAGCTTAAGGGGACTAGCGGGAGATGAGCAGTTCTTC. The gene calls are TRBV7-3 and TRBJ2-1; 14 bases align to TRBD2. CDR3 length: 15 amino acids. The germline V gene encodes CDR1 SGHTA and CDR2 FQGTGA. V was pared by 1 base and J by 8 bases, with 1 base of the junction left unmatched.

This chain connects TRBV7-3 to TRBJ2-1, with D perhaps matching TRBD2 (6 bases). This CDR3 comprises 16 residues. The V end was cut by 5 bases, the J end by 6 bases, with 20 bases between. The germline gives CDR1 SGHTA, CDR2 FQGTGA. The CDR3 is CASSRTSSTSSNEQFF. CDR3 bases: TGTGCCAGCAGCCGAACTTCGTCGACTAGTTCCAATGAGCAGTTCTTC.

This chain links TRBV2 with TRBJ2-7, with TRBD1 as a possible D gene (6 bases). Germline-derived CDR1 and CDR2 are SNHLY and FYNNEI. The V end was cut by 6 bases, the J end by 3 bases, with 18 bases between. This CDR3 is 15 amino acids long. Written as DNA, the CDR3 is TGTGCCAGCAGCGAGGGACAAGGGAAAAACTACGAGCAGTACTTC. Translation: CASSEGQGKNYEQYF.

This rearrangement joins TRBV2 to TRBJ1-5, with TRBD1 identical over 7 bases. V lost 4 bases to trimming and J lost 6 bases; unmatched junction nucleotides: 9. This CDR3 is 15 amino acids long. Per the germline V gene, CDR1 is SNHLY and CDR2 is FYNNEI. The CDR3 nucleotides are TGTGCCAGCAGTGGAATCGCAGGGGGGACTCAGCCCCAGCATTTT. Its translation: CASSGIAGGTQPQHF.

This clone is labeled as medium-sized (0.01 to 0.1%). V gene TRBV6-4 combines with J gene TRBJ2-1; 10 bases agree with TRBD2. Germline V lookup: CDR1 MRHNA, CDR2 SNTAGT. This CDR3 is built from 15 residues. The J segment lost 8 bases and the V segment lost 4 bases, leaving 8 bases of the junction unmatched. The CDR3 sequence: CASSAGTSESDEQFF. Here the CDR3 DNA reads TGTGCCAGCAGTGCGGGGACTAGCGAGAGCGATGAGCAGTTCTTC.

The CDR3 loop reads CASSLLRGPNYGYTF. The CDR3, as DNA: TGTGCCAGCAGCCTACTCAGGGGTCCTAACTATGGCTACACCTTC. This sequence joins TRBV3-1 (or the pseudogene TRBV3-2) and TRBJ1-2, with D perhaps TRBD1 (6 bases). This CDR3 is 15 amino acids long. Germline CDR1 and CDR2: LGHDT and YNNKEL (reference sequence). V was clipped by 4 bases and J by 0 bases, with 12 bases between them.

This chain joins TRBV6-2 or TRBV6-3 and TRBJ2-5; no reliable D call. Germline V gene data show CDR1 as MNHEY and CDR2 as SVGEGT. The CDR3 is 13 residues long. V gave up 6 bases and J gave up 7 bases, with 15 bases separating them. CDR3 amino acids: CASSPVFSGTQYF. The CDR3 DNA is TGTGCCAGCAGCCCGGTGTTCTCAGGGACCCAGTACTTC.

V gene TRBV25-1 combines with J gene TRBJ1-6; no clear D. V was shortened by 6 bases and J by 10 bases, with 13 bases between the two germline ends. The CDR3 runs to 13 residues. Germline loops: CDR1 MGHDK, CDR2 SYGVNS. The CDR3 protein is CASSSRSGSPLHF. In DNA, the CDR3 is TGTGCCAGCAGCTCCCGGTCGGGGTCACCCCTCCACTTT.

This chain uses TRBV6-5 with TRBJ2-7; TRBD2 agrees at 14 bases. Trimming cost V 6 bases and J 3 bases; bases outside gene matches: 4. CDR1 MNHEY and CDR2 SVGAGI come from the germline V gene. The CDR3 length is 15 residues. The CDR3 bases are TGTGCCAGCAGCCGACTAGCGGGAGGGGGCTACGAGCAGTACTTC. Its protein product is CASSRLAGGGYEQYF.

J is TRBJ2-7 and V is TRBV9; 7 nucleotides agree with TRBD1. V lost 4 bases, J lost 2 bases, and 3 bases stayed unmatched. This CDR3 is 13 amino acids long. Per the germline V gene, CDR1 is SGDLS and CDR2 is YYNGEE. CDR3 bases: TGTGCCAGCAGCTTCGGGACAGCCTACGAGCAGTACTTC. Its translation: CASSFGTAYEQYF.

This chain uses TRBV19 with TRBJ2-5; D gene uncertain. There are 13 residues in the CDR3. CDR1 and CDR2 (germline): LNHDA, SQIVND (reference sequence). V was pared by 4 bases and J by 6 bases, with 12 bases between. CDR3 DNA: TGTGCCAGTAGTACCCTTGGCCCGAAGACCCAGTACTTC. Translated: CASSTLGPKTQYF.

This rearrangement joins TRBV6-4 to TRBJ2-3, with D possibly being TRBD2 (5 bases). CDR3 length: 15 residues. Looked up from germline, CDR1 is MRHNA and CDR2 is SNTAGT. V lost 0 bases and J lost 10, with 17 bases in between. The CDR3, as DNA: TGTGCCAGCAGTGACTCAGGGCGGGTTCAGCGGTCGCAGTATTTT. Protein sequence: CASSDSGRVQRSQYF.

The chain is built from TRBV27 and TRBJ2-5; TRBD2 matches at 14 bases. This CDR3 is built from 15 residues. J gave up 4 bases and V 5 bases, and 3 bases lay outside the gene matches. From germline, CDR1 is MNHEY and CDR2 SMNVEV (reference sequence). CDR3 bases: TGTGCCAGCAGTCGGACTAGCGGGAGGATAGAGACCCAGTACTTC. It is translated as CASSRTSGRIETQYF.

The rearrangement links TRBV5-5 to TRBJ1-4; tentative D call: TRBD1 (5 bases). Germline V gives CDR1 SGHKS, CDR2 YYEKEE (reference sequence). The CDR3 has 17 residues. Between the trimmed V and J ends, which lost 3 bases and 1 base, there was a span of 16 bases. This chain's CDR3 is CASSSYRGDGTNEKLFF. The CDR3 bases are TGTGCCAGCAGCTCCTATAGGGGTGACGGAACTAATGAAAAACTGTTTTTT.

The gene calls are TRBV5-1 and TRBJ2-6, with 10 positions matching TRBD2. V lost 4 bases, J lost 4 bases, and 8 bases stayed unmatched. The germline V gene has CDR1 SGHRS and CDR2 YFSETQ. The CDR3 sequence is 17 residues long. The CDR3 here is CASSKSSGSSGANVLTF. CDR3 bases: TGCGCCAGCAGCAAGTCTAGCGGGAGCTCCGGGGCCAACGTCCTGACTTTC.

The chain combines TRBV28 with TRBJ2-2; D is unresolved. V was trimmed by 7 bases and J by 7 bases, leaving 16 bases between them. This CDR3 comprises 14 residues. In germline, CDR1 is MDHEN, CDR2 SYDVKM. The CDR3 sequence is CASTPLLELGELFF. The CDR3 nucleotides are TGTGCCAGCACCCCTCTTCTAGAACTCGGGGAGCTGTTTTTT.

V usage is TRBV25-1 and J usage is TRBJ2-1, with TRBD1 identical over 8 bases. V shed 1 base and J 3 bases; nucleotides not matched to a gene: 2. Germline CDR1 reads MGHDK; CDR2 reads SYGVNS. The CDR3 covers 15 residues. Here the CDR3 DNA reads TGTGCCAGCAGTGAATCGGGACAGGACTACAATGAGCAGTTCTTC. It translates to CASSESGQDYNEQFF.

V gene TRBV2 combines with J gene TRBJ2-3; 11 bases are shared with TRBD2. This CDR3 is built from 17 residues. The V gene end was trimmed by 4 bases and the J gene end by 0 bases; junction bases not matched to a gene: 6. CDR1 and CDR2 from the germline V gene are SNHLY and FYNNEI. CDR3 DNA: TGTGCCAGCAGTGGGACTAGCGGGTTCATCAGCACAGATACGCAGTATTTT. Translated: CASSGTSGFISTDTQYF.